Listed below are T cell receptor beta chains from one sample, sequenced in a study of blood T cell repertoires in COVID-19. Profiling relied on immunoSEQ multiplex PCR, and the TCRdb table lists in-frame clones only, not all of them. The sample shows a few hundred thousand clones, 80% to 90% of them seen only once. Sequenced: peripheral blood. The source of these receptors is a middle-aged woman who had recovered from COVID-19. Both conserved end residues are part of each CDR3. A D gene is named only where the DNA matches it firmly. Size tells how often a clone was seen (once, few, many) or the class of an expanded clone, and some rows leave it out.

cdr3_nt: TGTGCCAGTAGTATAGAGGCGGGAGGGCCGGTTGATACGCAGTATTTT
cdr3_aa: CASSIEAGGPVDTQYF
clone_size: once
d_call: TRBD2
v_call: TRBV19
j_call: TRBJ2-3

cdr3_nt: TGTGCCTGGAGTGATTTCGGCGGGGTGGGAGACAATGAGCAGTTCTTC
cdr3_aa: CAWSDFGGVGDNEQFF
clone_size: -
d_call: -
v_call: TRBV30
j_call: TRBJ2-1

cdr3_nt: TGTGCCAGCAGCCAAGAAAGGGTCAGGGGGCAGTTCTTC
cdr3_aa: CASSQERVRGQFF
clone_size: -
d_call: -
v_call: TRBV14
j_call: TRBJ2-1

cdr3_nt: TGTGCCAGCAGCGGGCTCGGACAGGGGGCTTATGGCTACACCTTC
cdr3_aa: CASSGLGQGAYGYTF
clone_size: -
d_call: TRBD1
v_call: TRBV11-2
j_call: TRBJ1-2

cdr3_nt: TGTGCCAGCAGACCGGACAGGGTAGGTCAAGAGACCCAGTACTTC
cdr3_aa: CASRPDRVGQETQYF
clone_size: -
d_call: TRBD1
v_call: TRBV5-6
j_call: TRBJ2-5

cdr3_nt: TGCGCCAGCAGCCAGATGACAGTTGGGGTGGCCAATTCACCCCTCCACTTT
cdr3_aa: CASSQMTVGVANSPLHF
clone_size: -
d_call: -
v_call: TRBV4-3
j_call: TRBJ1-6

cdr3_nt: TGTGCCAGCAGTTTATCACAGGGGTCGAATGAGCAGTTCTTC
cdr3_aa: CASSLSQGSNEQFF
clone_size: -
d_call: TRBD1
v_call: TRBV27
j_call: TRBJ2-1

cdr3_nt: TGTGCCAGCAGCTTGCCAAGCGGCAATGAGCAGTTCTTC
cdr3_aa: CASSLPSGNEQFF
clone_size: once
d_call: -
v_call: TRBV5-4
j_call: TRBJ2-1

cdr3_nt: TGTGCCAGCAGCTTGCAGGGGGCAATTGAGCAGTTCTTC
cdr3_aa: CASSLQGAIEQFF
clone_size: -
d_call: TRBD1
v_call: TRBV5-4
j_call: TRBJ2-1

cdr3_nt: TGCGCCAGCAGCCCGGGGGACAGGAGCTCTGAAGCTTTCTTT
cdr3_aa: CASSPGDRSSEAFF
clone_size: -
d_call: TRBD1
v_call: TRBV5-1
j_call: TRBJ1-1

cdr3_nt: TGTGCCAGCAGCTTAGTGGCGGGGAACTATGGCTACACCTTC
cdr3_aa: CASSLVAGNYGYTF
clone_size: -
d_call: -
v_call: TRBV7-2
j_call: TRBJ1-2

cdr3_nt: TGTGCCAGTAGCCTTACAGGGGTAGTACGATCACCCCTCCACTTT
cdr3_aa: CASSLTGVVRSPLHF
clone_size: -
d_call: TRBD1
v_call: TRBV19
j_call: TRBJ1-6

cdr3_nt: TGTGCCAGCTCAGACAGGGGTGAAGACATTCAGTACTTC
cdr3_aa: CASSDRGEDIQYF
clone_size: few
d_call: TRBD1
v_call: TRBV18
j_call: TRBJ2-4

cdr3_nt: TGTGCCAGCAGCTTAGTGGGACAGGGCTCACCCCTCCACTTT
cdr3_aa: CASSLVGQGSPLHF
clone_size: -
d_call: TRBD1
v_call: TRBV7-2
j_call: TRBJ1-6

cdr3_nt: TGTGCCAGCAGTGAAGTGGGGGCCGCCCAAGATACGCAGTATTTT
cdr3_aa: CASSEVGAAQDTQYF
clone_size: -
d_call: -
v_call: TRBV2
j_call: TRBJ2-3

cdr3_nt: TGCAGCGTTGGCTTGGTCAGGGGGCGCACCGGGGAGCTGTTTTTT
cdr3_aa: CSVGLVRGRTGELFF
clone_size: -
d_call: TRBD1
v_call: TRBV29-1
j_call: TRBJ2-2

cdr3_nt: TGTGCCAGCAGCTTCTTTGGGGGGGATACGCAGTATTTT
cdr3_aa: CASSFFGGDTQYF
clone_size: -
d_call: -
v_call: TRBV11-2
j_call: TRBJ2-3

cdr3_nt: TGTGCCAGCAGCCAATTCGGGACAGGCAATCAGCCCCAGCATTTT
cdr3_aa: CASSQFGTGNQPQHF
clone_size: -
d_call: TRBD1
v_call: TRBV4-2
j_call: TRBJ1-5

cdr3_nt: TGTGCTAGTGCGACTACCCTGGACGGTGACATTCAGTACTTC
cdr3_aa: CASATTLDGDIQYF
clone_size: -
d_call: -
v_call: TRBV12-5
j_call: TRBJ2-4

cdr3_nt: TGCAGCGTTGCGTTAGACAGGTCTGGAGAAAAACTGTTTTTT
cdr3_aa: CSVALDRSGEKLFF
clone_size: -
d_call: -
v_call: TRBV29-1
j_call: TRBJ1-4

cdr3_nt: TGTGCCAGCAGCTTGAAACTAGCGGGAGACATATTTTCCGAGCAGTACTTC
cdr3_aa: CASSLKLAGDIFSEQYF
clone_size: -
d_call: TRBD2
v_call: TRBV5-4
j_call: TRBJ2-7

cdr3_nt: TGTGCCAGCAGCTTAGATTTAAATTCAGGGGGAGTCTATGGCTACACCTTC
cdr3_aa: CASSLDLNSGGVYGYTF
clone_size: -
d_call: TRBD1
v_call: TRBV11-3
j_call: TRBJ1-2

cdr3_nt: TGCGCCAGCAGCTTGGCGGATGGGCTCGGTGGCTACACCTTC
cdr3_aa: CASSLADGLGGYTF
clone_size: -
d_call: -
v_call: TRBV5-1
j_call: TRBJ1-2

cdr3_nt: TGTGCCAGCAGTACCCGACAGACTAACTATGGCTACACCTTC
cdr3_aa: CASSTRQTNYGYTF
clone_size: -
d_call: -
v_call: TRBV28
j_call: TRBJ1-2

cdr3_nt: TGTGCCAGTAGTATAAGGGGGCAGAGCACTGAAGCTTTCTTT
cdr3_aa: CASSIRGQSTEAFF
clone_size: -
d_call: TRBD1
v_call: TRBV19
j_call: TRBJ1-1

cdr3_nt: TGTGCCAGCAGGGCCACGGGACAGGGGGATGAAAAACTGTTTTTT
cdr3_aa: CASRATGQGDEKLFF
clone_size: -
d_call: TRBD1
v_call: TRBV28
j_call: TRBJ1-4

cdr3_nt: TGTGCCAGCAGTCCACCGGGAGCAGGTGGCTACACCTTC
cdr3_aa: CASSPPGAGGYTF
clone_size: -
d_call: -
v_call: TRBV6-2/TRBV6-3
j_call: TRBJ1-2

cdr3_nt: TGTGCCAGTAGTAGTCGCAGGGGCTATGGCTACACCTTC
cdr3_aa: CASSSRRGYGYTF
clone_size: -
d_call: -
v_call: TRBV19
j_call: TRBJ1-2

cdr3_nt: TGTGCCAGCAGCTTAGGGACAGGTCTGGGAGAGACCCAGTACTTC
cdr3_aa: CASSLGTGLGETQYF
clone_size: -
d_call: TRBD1
v_call: TRBV7-6
j_call: TRBJ2-5

cdr3_nt: TGTGCCAGCAGTTACTGGGGACAGGGAGGTTCACCCCTCCACTTT
cdr3_aa: CASSYWGQGGSPLHF
clone_size: -
d_call: TRBD1
v_call: TRBV6-2/TRBV6-3
j_call: TRBJ1-6

cdr3_nt: TGTGCCAGCAGCTCAATAGCGGGGCGCAGCAATGAGCAGTTCTTC
cdr3_aa: CASSSIAGRSNEQFF
clone_size: -
d_call: TRBD2
v_call: TRBV11-2
j_call: TRBJ2-1

cdr3_nt: TGTGCCAGCAGTGAACGCGGTTATGGCAATCAGCCCCAGCATTTT
cdr3_aa: CASSERGYGNQPQHF
clone_size: few
d_call: -
v_call: TRBV6-1
j_call: TRBJ1-5

cdr3_nt: TGCGCCAGCAGTGGGGCTAGGACTGGGGAGCAGTTCTTC
cdr3_aa: CASSGARTGEQFF
clone_size: once
d_call: -
v_call: TRBV10-1
j_call: TRBJ2-1

cdr3_nt: TGTGCCAGCAGCGTAGCTCCGGGAGGTCAGACGACCGGGGAGCTGTTTTTT
cdr3_aa: CASSVAPGGQTTGELFF
clone_size: -
d_call: TRBD2
v_call: TRBV9
j_call: TRBJ2-2

cdr3_nt: TGTGCCAGCAGTTTATACTCGACTAGCGGGAGCGGGGAGACCCAGTACTTC
cdr3_aa: CASSLYSTSGSGETQYF
clone_size: -
d_call: TRBD2
v_call: TRBV27
j_call: TRBJ2-5